The rows below give T cell receptor beta chains drawn from one sample of a study of T cell repertoires in cytomegalovirus infection. Using its own MiXCR run on the reads, TCRdb lists one record per CDR3 protein. The data show hundreds of thousands of distinct CDR3 sequences, 31% seen once. The antigens these receptors bind are not known. Material: cultured CD8+ T cells from PBMCs, obtained from culture after CMV antigen stimulation. The receptor set was obtained from a human donor in good health (CMV status not recorded). Some clones in this sample may be carry-over from other donors' samples. Each CDR3 is given with its conserved first and last residue. Each record gives: V gene, D gene, J gene, clone size, CDR3 DNA, CDR3 protein. The D gene is left open where the match is weak. Not every row has a clone size; where given, it reads once, few, many or a size class.

TRBV7-9	NA	TRBJ2-2	few	TGTGCCAGCAGCTTATGGCAGGGACCGAACACCGGGGAGCTGTTTTTT	CASSLWQGPNTGELFF
TRBV20-1	NA	TRBJ1-1	once	TGCAGTGCTAGAGACGGGGGCACTGAAGCTTTCTTT	CSARDGGTEAFF
TRBV7-3	NA	TRBJ2-2	NA	TGTGCCAGCCGTCAAGGCTTGGAGCTGTTTTTT	CASRQGLELFF
TRBV11-1	NA	TRBJ1-6	NA	TGTGCCAGCAGCTTAACCGGGGGGTCGACCTATAATTCACCCCTCCACTTT	CASSLTGGSTYNSPLHF
TRBV29-1	NA	TRBJ2-2	NA	TGCAGCGTTGATGATGGACCCGGGGAGCTGTTTTTT	CSVDDGPGELFF
TRBV12-3/TRBV12-4	NA	TRBJ2-3	NA	TGTGCCACCAGCCCCTTTAGCACAGATACGCAGTATTTT	CATSPFSTDTQYF
TRBV27	TRBD2	TRBJ2-3	NA	TGTGCCAGCAGTTCCCCGGGACTAGCGGGGGGCGTTGGTCCAGATACGCAGTATTTT	CASSSPGLAGGVGPDTQYF
TRBV19	NA	TRBJ1-1	NA	TGTGCCAGCTGGACTTCCCGGGGGGAAGCTTTCTTT	CASWTSRGEAFF
TRBV13	NA	TRBJ2-7	NA	TGTGCCAGCAGCTTACTTCCTCGCCCCTACGAGCAGTACTTC	CASSLLPRPYEQYF
TRBV27	NA	TRBJ2-1	NA	TGTGCCAGCAGTTCAGGGATACTTGAGCAGTTCTTC	CASSSGILEQFF
TRBV6-6	TRBD2	TRBJ2-7	NA	TGTGCCAGCAGTACATTCACTAGCGGGGCCTACGAGCAGTACTTC	CASSTFTSGAYEQYF